This TCR beta chain was documented in a study of T-cell memory formation after mild COVID-19. Regarding the study as a whole: A second wave of clones peaked on day 37, and their SARS-CoV-2 specificity went unconfirmed. CD4+ contracting clones were found mainly in CM and EM, and CD8+ ones in EMRA.

TCRdb called the 5' RACE reads again in MiXCR, with one record for every CDR3 protein. The sample gives a few hundred thousand distinct CDR3 sequences, 20% to 25% of which show up once; around 20% is in the top ten. This clonotype has just a few counts. Its antigen remains unidentified. V was pared by 3 bases and J by 4 bases, with 13 bases between. Germline V gene data show CDR1 as KGHDR and CDR2 as SFDVKD. The CDR3 has 15 amino acids. The chain is built from TRBV24-1 and TRBJ2-3; unclear D gene. Sequences were obtained from PBMCs or a T cell subset sorted from them (not recorded which). This TCR came from a man younger than 35 who had mild COVID-19 (a few samples of this study predate the infection). Cell type and time point are not known. The CDR3 is CATSDPARGSDTQYF. CDR3 nucleotides: TGTGCCACCAGTGATCCGGCTAGAGGATCAGATACGCAGTATTTT.